The text below deals with one T cell receptor beta chain. The sample is drawn from a study of blood T cell repertoires in COVID-19. Study-level background: Donors in the United States, Italy and Spain gave samples during acute or convalescent COVID-19. T cells, B-cell-depleted T cells, or PBMCs provided the cDNA or gDNA that served as material.

Original processing notes: Nucleated cell counts were estimated from reference gene primer amplification. Clones were sequenced by immunoSEQ multiplex PCR, and TCRdb holds only the in-frame ones, with some missing. That table supplies the V and J calls and clone size; D and trimming were determined from the DNA. This sample has about 250,000 clones, with roughly 80% found just once. After removal of 4 bases from V and 4 bases from J, the junction contained 6 bases not matched to a gene. This CDR3 region has 14 residues. The germline gives CDR1 LNHDA, CDR2 SQIVND (reference sequence). This chain uses TRBV19 with TRBJ1-1, with 7 bases fitting TRBD1. Sequenced sample: peripheral blood. The source is a woman in her sixties with active or convalescent COVID-19. Here the CDR3 reads CASSTGDRVTEAFF. Here the CDR3 DNA reads TGTGCCAGTAGTACAGGCGACAGGGTCACTGAAGCTTTCTTT.